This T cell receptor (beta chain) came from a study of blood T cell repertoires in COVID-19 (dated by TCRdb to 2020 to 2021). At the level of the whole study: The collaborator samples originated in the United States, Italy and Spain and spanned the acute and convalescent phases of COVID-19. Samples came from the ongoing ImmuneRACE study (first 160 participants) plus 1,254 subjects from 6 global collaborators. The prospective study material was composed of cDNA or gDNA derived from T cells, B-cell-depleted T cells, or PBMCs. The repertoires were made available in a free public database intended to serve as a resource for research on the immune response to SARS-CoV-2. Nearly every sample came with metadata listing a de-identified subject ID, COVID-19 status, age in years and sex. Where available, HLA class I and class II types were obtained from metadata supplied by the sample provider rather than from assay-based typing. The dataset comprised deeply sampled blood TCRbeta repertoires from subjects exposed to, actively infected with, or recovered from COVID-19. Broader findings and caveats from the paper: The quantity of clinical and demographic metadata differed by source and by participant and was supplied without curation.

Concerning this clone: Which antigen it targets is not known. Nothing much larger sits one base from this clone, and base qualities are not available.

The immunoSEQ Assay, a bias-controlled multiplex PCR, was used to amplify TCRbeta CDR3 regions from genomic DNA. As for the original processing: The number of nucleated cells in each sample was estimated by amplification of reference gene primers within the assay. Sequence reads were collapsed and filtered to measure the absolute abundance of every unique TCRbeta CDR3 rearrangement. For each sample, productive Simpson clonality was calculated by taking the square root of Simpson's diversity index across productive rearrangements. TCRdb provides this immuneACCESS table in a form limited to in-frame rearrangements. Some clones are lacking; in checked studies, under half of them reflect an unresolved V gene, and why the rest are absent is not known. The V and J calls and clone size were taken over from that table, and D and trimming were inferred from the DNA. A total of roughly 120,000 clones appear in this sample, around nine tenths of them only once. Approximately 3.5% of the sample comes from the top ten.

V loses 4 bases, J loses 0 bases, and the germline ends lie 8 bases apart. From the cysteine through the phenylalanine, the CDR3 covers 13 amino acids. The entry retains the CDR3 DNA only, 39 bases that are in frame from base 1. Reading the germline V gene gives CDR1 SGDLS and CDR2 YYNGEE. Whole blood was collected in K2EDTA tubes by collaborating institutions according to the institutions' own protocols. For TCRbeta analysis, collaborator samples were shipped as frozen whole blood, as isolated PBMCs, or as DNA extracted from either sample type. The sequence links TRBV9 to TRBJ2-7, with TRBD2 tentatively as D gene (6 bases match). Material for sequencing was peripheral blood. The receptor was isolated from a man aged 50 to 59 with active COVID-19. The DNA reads TGTGCCAGCAGCCGGGACTCCTCCTACGAGCAGTACTTC. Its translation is CASSRDSSYEQYF. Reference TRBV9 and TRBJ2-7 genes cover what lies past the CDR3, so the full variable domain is DSGVTQTPKHLITATGQRVTLRCSPRSGDLSVYWYQQSLDQGLQFLIQYYNGEERAKGNILERFSAQQFPDLHSELNLSSLELGDSALYFCASSRDSSYEQYFGPGTRLTVT.